Following are 13 T cell receptor beta chains from one sample sequenced in a study of blood T cell repertoires in COVID-19. Sequencing used immunoSEQ multiplex PCR; TCRdb keeps in-frame clones, though not all of them. The table has more than 55,000 clones, roughly 80% seen once; the top ten hold under 4%. The sequenced sample consisted of peripheral blood. These receptors originate from a man aged 55 to 69 with acute or convalescent COVID-19.

The chain joins TRBV5-1 to TRBJ2-7, with D possibly TRBD1 on 5 matching bases. Germline V gene data show CDR1 as SGHRS and CDR2 as YFSETQ. This CDR3 has 13 residues. Trimming cost V 1 base and J 3 bases, with 8 bases left between them. CDR3 in DNA: TGCGCCAGCAGCTTGCGCACAGGCTACGAGCAGTACTTC. This translates into CASSLRTGYEQYF.

As DNA, the CDR3 is TGTGCCAGCAAGTCCCACTACCAAGCTAATTCACCCCTCCACTTT. Protein sequence: CASKSHYQANSPLHF. The chain couples TRBV11-2 to TRBJ1-6; D remains ambiguous. The CDR3 length is 15 residues. Deletions cut 7 bases from V and 6 bases from J, with 16 bases between. Germline V lookup: CDR1 SGHAT, CDR2 FQNNGV. The variable domain in full, completed from reference TRBV11-2 and TRBJ1-6, reads EAGVAQSPRYKIIEKRQSVAFWCNPISGHATLYWYQQILGQGPKLLIQFQNNGVVDDSQLPKDRFSAERLKGVDSTLKIQPAKLEDSAVYLCASKSHYQANSPLHFGNGTRLTVT.

This clone was seen more than once but under ten times. The rearrangement joins TRBV4-1 to TRBJ1-2, with TRBD1 matching 8 bases. Germline V gives CDR1 MGHRA, CDR2 YSYEKL. Trimming at V came to 2 bases and at J to 7 bases, leaving 12 bases not matched to a gene. The CDR3 has 16 amino acids. The CDR3 is CASSQSSGGAIRGYTF. CDR3 sequence (DNA): TGCGCCAGCAGCCAATCTTCAGGGGGCGCGATTCGTGGCTACACCTTC.

The gene calls are TRBV7-2 and TRBJ2-5; possible D gene TRBD2, 5 bases. The V and J ends lost 7 bases and 6 bases respectively, with 15 bases between them. Per the germline V gene, CDR1 is SGHTA and CDR2 is FQGNSA. The CDR3 sequence is 13 residues long. CDR3 region: CASTARTGKTQYF. DNA of the CDR3: TGTGCCAGCACCGCGAGGACTGGGAAGACCCAGTACTTC.

The rearrangement joins TRBV29-1 to TRBJ1-3, with unresolved D. CDR3 length: 12 amino acids. V dropped 4 bases and J dropped 2 bases, with 6 bases sitting between them. From germline, CDR1 is SQVTM and CDR2 ANQGSEA. The CDR3 protein is CSVGLAGNTIYF. Here the CDR3 DNA reads TGCAGCGTTGGGCTGGCTGGAAACACCATATATTTT.

The chain joins TRBV7-9 to TRBJ1-2, with TRBD1 as a possible D gene (6 bases). This CDR3 has 11 amino acids. Germline V gene lookup returns CDR1 SEHNR and CDR2 FQNEAQ (reference sequence). Trimming took 5 bases from V and 8 from J, leaving 9 bases between them. The CDR3, as DNA: TGTGCCAGCAGCCCAGGGGACGGCTACACCTTC. This gives the protein CASSPGDGYTF.

A note on this clone: A read error may account for a junction end that differs from germline. This rearrangement joins TRBV7-3 to TRBJ1-2; the D gene is possibly TRBD1 (5 bases). CDR3 length: 13 amino acids. Germline V gives CDR1 SGHTA, CDR2 FQGTGA. The DNA for the CDR3 is TGTGCCAGCAGCCCCTCCCTGGTTGGGGCTGTATTCTTC. Its translation: CASSPSLVGAVFF.

This clone was seen a few times. The chain uses TRBV12-3 or TRBV12-4 and TRBJ2-3, with 7 bases fitting TRBD1. J lost 2 bases, V lost 11 bases, and 4 bases had no gene match. The CDR3 is made up of 12 amino acids. The CDR3, as DNA: TGTGCCCTAGACAGGGACACAGATACGCAGTATTTT. Translating it yields CALDRDTDTQYF.

The chain carries TRBV7-3 and TRBJ1-2; 7 bases are shared with TRBD1. Germline CDR1 SGHTA, CDR2 FQGTGA. CDR3 length: 14 amino acids. J lost 9 bases, V lost 3 bases, and 10 bases had no gene match. This CDR3 reads CASSLEGTASSYTF. The CDR3 DNA reads as TGTGCCAGCAGCTTGGAGGGGACAGCAAGCAGCTACACCTTC. Complete variable domain (other parts from reference TRBV7-3 and TRBJ1-2): GAGVSQTPSNKVTEKGKYVELRCDPISGHTALYWYRQSLGQGPEFLIYFQGTGAADDSGLPNDRFFAVRPEGSVSTLKIQRTERGDSAVYLCASSLEGTASSYTFGSGTRLTVV.

This clone was counted only a few times. The rearrangement links TRBV7-2 to TRBJ1-2, with 10 bases fitting TRBD1. Germline CDR1 and CDR2: SGHTA and FQGNSA. V was clipped by 4 bases and J by 8 bases; unmatched bases: 4. This CDR3 has 13 amino acids. The CDR3 is CASSYGTGEGYTF. CDR3 coding DNA: TGTGCCAGCAGCTATGGGACAGGGGAAGGCTACACCTTC. Combining the CDR3 with reference TRBV7-2 and TRBJ1-2 gives the whole variable domain GAGVSQSPSNKVTEKGKDVELRCDPISGHTALYWYRQSLGQGLEFLIYFQGNSAPDKSGLPSDRFSAERTGGSVSTLTIQRTQQEDSAVYLCASSYGTGEGYTFGSGTRLTVV.

CDR3 DNA: TGCAGCGTTGGGCCCCTAGCGGGGGGTGAGCAAGAGACCCAGTACTTC. It codes for CSVGPLAGGEQETQYF. The rearrangement uses TRBV29-1 and TRBJ2-5; 11 bases fit TRBD2. This CDR3 region has 16 residues. V lost 4 bases to trimming and J lost 2 bases; unmatched junction nucleotides: 9. CDR1 and CDR2 (germline): SQVTM, ANQGSEA.

This chain links TRBV7-2 with TRBJ1-3; 11 bases map to TRBD1. The germline V gene encodes CDR1 SGHTA and CDR2 FQGNSA. The CDR3 extends over 17 amino acids. V lost 5 bases, J lost 8 bases, and 14 bases stayed unmatched. CDR3: CASSDANRDRGKDTIYF. The CDR3, as DNA: TGTGCCAGCAGCGACGCTAACCGGGACAGGGGGAAGGACACCATATATTTT.

CDR3 sequence reads: CASRRGVAETQYF. CDR3 DNA: TGTGCCAGCCGCCGGGGAGTCGCGGAGACCCAGTACTTC. The rearrangement joins TRBV6-5 to TRBJ2-5, with D possibly TRBD2 on 5 matching bases. The CDR3 runs to 13 residues. Trimming left V 8 bases short and J 5 bases short, with 15 bases between. The germline CDR1 and CDR2 sequences are MNHEY and SVGAGI.